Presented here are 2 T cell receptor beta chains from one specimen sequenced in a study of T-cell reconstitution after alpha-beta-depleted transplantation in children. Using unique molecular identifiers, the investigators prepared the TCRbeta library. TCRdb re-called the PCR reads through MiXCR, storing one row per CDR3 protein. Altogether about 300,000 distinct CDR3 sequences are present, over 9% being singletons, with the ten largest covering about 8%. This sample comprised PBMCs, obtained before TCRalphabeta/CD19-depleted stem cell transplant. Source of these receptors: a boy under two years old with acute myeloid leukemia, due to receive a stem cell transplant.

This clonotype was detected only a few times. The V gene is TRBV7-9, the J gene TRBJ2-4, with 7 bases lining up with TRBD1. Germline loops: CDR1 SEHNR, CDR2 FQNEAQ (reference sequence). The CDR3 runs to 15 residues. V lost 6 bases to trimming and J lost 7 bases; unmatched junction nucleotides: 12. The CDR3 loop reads CASRRTGVGGNIQYF. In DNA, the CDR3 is TGTGCCAGCAGACGAACAGGGGTCGGCGGGAACATTCAGTACTTC.

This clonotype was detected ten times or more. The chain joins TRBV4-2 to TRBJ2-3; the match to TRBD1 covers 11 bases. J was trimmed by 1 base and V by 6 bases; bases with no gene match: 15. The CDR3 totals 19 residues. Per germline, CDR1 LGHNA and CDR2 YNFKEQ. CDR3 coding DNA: TGTGCCAGCAGTCGGACAGGGGGCCTCGTGGTCACAGGCACAGATACGCAGTATTTT. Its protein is CASSRTGGLVVTGTDTQYF.